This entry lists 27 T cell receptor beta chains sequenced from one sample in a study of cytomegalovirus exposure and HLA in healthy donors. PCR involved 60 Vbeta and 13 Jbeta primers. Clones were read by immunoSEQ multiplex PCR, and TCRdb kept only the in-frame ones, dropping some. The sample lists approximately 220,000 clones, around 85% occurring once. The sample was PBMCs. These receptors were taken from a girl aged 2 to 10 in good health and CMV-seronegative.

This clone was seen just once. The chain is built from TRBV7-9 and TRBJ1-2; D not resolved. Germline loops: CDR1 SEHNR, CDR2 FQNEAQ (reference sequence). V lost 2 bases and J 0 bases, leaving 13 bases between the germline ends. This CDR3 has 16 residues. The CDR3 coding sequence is TGTGCCAGCAGCTTAAGCGCTACGTTGACTAACTATGGCTACACCTTC. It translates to CASSLSATLTNYGYTF.

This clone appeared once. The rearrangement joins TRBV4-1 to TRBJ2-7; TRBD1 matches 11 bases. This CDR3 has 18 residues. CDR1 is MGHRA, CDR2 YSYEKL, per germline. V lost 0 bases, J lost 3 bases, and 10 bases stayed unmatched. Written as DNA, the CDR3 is TGCGCCAGCAGCCAAGATCCTTTCCCCGGGACAGGGGGCTACGAGCAGTACTTC. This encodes CASSQDPFPGTGGYEQYF.

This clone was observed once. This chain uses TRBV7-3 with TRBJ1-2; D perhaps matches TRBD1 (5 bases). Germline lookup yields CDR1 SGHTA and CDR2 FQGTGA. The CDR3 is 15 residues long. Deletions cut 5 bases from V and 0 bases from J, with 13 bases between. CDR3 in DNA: TGTGCCAGCAGCCCAAGGGGAGGGACTAACTATGGCTACACCTTC. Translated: CASSPRGGTNYGYTF.

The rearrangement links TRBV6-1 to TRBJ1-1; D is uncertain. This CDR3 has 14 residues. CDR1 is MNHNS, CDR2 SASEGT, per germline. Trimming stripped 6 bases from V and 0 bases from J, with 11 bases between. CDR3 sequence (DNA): TGTGCCAGCAGATCAAGAGCCATGAACACTGAAGCTTTCTTT. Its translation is CASRSRAMNTEAFF.

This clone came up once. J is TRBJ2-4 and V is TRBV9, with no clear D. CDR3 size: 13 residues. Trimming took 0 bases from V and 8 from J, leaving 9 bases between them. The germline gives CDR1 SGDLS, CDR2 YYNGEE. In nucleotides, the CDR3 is TGTGCCAGCAGCGTAGCTACGAGTGACATTCAGTACTTC. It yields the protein CASSVATSDIQYF.

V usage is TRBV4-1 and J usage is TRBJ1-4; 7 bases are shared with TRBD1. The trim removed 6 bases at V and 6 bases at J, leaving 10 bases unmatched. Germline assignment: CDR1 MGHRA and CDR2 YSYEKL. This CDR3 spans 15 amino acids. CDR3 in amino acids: CASSQAGRGDEKLFF. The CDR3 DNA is TGCGCCAGCAGTCAGGCCGGCAGGGGGGATGAAAAACTGTTTTTT.

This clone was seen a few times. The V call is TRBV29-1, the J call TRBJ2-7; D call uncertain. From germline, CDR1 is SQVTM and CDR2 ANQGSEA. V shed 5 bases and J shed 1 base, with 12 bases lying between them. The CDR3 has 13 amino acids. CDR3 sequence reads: CSVSRTMSYEQYF. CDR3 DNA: TGCAGCGTTTCACGCACAATGTCCTACGAGCAGTACTTC.

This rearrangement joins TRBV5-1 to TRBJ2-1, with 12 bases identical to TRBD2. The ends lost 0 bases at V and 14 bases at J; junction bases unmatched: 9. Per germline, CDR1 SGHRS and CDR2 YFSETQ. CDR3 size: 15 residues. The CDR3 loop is CASSLGASGGAVKFF. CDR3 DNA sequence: TGCGCCAGCAGCTTGGGGGCTAGCGGGGGGGCCGTTAAGTTCTTC.

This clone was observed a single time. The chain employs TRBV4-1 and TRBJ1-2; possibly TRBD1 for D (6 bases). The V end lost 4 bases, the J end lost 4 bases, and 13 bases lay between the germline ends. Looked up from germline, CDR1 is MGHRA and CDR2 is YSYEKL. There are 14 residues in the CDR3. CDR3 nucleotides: TGCGCCAGCAGCCTGCTACAGGGAAGCTATGGCTACACCTTC. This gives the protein CASSLLQGSYGYTF.

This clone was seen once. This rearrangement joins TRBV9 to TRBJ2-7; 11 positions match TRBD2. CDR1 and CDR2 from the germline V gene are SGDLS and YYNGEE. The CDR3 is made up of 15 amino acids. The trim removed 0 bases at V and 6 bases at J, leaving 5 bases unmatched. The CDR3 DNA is TGTGCCAGCAGCGTAGGAACTAGCGGGGGAGGCGAGCAGTACTTC. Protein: CASSVGTSGGGEQYF.

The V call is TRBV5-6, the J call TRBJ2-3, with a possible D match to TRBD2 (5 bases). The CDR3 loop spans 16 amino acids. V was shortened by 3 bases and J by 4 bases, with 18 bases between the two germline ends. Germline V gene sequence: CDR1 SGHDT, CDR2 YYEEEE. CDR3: CASSSARRRVADTQYF. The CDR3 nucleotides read TGTGCCAGCAGCTCGGCTAGGAGGCGGGTGGCAGATACGCAGTATTTT.

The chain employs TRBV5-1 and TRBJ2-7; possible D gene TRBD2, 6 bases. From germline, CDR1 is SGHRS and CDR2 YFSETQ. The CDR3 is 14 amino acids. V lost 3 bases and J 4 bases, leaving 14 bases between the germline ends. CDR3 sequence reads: CASSWGAGLYEQYF. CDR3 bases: TGCGCCAGCAGCTGGGGTGCGGGGCTATACGAGCAGTACTTC.

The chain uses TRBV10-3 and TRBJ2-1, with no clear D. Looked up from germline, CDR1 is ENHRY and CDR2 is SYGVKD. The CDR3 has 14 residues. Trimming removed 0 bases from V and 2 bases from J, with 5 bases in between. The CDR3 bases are TGTGCCATCAGTGAGTCCCCAGCCTACAATGAGCAGTTCTTC. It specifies CAISESPAYNEQFF.

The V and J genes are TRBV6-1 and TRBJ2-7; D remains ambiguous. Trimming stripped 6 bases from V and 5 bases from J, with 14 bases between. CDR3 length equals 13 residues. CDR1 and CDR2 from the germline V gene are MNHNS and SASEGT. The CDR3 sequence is CASRVSSPHEQYF. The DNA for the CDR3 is TGTGCCAGCAGGGTTTCTAGTCCCCACGAGCAGTACTTC.

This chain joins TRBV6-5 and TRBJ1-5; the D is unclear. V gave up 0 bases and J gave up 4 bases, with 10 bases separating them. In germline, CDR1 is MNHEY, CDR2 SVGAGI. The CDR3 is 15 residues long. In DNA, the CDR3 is TGTGCCAGCAGTTACTCGGGCAGTCGTAATCAGCCCCAGCATTTT. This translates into CASSYSGSRNQPQHF.

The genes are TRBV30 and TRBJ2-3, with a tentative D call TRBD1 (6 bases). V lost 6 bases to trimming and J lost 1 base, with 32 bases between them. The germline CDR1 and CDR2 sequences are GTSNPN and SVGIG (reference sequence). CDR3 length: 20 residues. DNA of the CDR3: TGTGCCTGCACTCACTATCGATCGGGACACGACAGTTTTCGCACAGATACGCAGTATTTT. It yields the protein CACTHYRSGHDSFRTDTQYF.

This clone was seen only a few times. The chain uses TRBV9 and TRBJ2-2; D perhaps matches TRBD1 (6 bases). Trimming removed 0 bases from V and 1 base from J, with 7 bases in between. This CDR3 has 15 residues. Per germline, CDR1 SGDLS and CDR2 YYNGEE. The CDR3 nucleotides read TGTGCCAGCAGCGTAGCGACAGGGAACACCGGGGAGCTGTTTTTT. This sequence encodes CASSVATGNTGELFF.

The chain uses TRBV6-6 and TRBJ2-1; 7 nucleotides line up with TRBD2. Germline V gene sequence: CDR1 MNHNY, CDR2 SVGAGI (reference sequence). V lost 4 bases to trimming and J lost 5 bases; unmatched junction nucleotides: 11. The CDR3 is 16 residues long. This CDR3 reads CASSSPSGSSHNEQFF. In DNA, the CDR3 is TGTGCCAGCAGTTCCCCTAGCGGAAGCTCGCACAATGAGCAGTTCTTC.

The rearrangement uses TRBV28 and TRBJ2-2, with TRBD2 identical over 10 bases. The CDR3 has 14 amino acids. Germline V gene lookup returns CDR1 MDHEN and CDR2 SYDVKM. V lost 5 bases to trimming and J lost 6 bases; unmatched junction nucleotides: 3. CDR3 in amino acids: CASSEREGPGELFF. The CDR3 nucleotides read TGTGCCAGCAGTGAGCGGGAGGGCCCCGGGGAGCTGTTTTTT.

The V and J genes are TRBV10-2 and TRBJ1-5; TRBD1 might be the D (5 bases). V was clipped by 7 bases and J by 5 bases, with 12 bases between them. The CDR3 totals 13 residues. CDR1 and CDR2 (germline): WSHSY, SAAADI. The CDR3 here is CASKGGGDQPQHF. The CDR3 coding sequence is TGCGCCAGCAAAGGCGGGGGAGATCAGCCCCAGCATTTT.

The CDR3 coding sequence is TGTGCCAGCAGTGAAGCGGGAGGGGGTGGATCTGGAAACACCATATATTTT. This codes for CASSEAGGGGSGNTIYF. The chain couples TRBV6-1 to TRBJ1-3; weak D call: TRBD1 (6 bases). Trimming cost V 0 bases and J 1 base, with 13 bases left between them. The CDR3 sequence is 17 residues long. Germline V gene sequence: CDR1 MNHNS, CDR2 SASEGT.

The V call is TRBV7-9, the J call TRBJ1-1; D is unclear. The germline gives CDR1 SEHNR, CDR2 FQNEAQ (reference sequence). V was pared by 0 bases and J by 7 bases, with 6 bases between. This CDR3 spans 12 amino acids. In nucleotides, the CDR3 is TGTGCCAGCAGCTTAGCTCTCCTTGAAGCTTTCTTT. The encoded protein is CASSLALLEAFF.

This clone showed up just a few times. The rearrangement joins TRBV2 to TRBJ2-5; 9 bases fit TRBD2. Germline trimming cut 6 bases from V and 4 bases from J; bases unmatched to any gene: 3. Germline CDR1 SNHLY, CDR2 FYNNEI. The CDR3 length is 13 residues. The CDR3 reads CASRASGIETQYF. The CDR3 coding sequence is TGTGCCAGCAGGGCTAGCGGGATAGAGACCCAGTACTTC.

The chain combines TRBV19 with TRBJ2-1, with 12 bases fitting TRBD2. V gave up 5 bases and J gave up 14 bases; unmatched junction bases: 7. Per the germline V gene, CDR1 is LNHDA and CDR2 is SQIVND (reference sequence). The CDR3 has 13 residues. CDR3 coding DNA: TGTGCCAGTAGTCTGACTAGCGGGAGTTGGGAGTTCTTC. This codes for CASSLTSGSWEFF.

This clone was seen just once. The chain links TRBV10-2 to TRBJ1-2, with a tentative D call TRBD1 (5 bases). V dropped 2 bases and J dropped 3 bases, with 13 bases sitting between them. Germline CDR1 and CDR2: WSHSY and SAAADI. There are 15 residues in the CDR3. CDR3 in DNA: TGCGCCAGCAGTGAGAGGGGACGGGGGGACTATGGCTACACCTTC. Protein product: CASSERGRGDYGYTF.

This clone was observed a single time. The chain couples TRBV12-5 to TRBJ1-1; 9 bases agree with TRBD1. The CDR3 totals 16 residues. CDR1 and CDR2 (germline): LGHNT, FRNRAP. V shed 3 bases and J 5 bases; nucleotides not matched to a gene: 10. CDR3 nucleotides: TGTGCTAGTGGTTTCCCAGGGACAGGGTTCATTACTGAAGCTTTCTTT. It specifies CASGFPGTGFITEAFF.

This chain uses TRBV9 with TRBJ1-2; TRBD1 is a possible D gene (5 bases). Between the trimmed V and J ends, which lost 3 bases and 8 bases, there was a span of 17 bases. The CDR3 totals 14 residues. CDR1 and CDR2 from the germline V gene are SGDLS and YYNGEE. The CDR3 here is CASSGQKSQGGYTF. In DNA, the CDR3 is TGTGCCAGCAGCGGGCAAAAAAGCCAGGGCGGCTACACCTTC.